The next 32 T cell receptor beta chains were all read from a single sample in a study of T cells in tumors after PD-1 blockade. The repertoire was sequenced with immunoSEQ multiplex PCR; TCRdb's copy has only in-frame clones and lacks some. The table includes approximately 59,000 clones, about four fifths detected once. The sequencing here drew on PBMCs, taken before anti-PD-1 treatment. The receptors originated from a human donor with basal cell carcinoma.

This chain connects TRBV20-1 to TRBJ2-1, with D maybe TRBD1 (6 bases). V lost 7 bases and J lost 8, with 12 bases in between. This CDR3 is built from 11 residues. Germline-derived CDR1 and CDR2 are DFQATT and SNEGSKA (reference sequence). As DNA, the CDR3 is TGCAGTGTTACAGGGTACCATGAGCAGTTCTTC. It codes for CSVTGYHEQFF.

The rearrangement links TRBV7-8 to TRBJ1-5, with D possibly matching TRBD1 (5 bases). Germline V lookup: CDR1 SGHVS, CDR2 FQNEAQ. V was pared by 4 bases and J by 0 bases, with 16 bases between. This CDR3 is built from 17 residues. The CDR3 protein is CASSSQRGGYSNQPQHF. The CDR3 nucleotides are TGTGCCAGCAGCTCCCAGAGGGGAGGCTATAGCAATCAGCCCCAGCATTTT.

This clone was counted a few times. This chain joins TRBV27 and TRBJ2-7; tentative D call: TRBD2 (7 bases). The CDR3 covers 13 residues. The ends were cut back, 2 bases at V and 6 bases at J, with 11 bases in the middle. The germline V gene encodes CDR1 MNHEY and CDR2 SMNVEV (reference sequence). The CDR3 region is CASSLKGGGEQYF. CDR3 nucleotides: TGTGCCAGCAGTTTAAAGGGGGGGGGCGAGCAGTACTTC.

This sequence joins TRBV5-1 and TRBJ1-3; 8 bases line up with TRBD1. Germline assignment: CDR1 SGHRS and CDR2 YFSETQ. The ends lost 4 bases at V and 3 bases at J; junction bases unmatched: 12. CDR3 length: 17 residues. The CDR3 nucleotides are TGCGCCAGCAGCCCAACCGGACAGGGCATCCTTGGAAACACCATATATTTT. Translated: CASSPTGQGILGNTIYF.

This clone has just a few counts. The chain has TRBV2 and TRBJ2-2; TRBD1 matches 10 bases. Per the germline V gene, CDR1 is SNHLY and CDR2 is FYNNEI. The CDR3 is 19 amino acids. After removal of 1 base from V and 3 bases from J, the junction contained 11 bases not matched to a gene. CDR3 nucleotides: TGTGCCAGCAGTGAAGAAGGGGACAGGGGAGTTTTTTACACCGGGGAGCTGTTTTTT. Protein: CASSEEGDRGVFYTGELFF.

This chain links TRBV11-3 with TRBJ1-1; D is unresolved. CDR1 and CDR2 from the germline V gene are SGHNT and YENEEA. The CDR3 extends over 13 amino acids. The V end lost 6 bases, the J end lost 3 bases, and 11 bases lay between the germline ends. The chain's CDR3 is CASRDGKHTEAFF. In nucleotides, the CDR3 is TGTGCCAGCAGGGATGGGAAGCACACTGAAGCTTTCTTT.

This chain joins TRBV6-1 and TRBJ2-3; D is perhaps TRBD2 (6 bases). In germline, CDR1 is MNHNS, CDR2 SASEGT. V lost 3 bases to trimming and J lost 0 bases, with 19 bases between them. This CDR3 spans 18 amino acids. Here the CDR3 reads CASSDQFNSGPSTDTQYF. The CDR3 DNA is TGTGCCAGCAGTGACCAATTCAATAGCGGACCGAGCACAGATACGCAGTATTTT.

CDR3 residues: CASSPSPPAAYGYTF. As DNA, the CDR3 is TGTGCCAGCTCCCCGTCCCCGCCCGCGGCCTATGGCTACACCTTC. The chain uses TRBV18 and TRBJ1-2; D is undetermined. V dropped 6 bases and J dropped 4 bases, with 18 bases sitting between them. CDR1 KGHSH and CDR2 LQKENI come from the germline V gene. The CDR3 consists of 15 residues.

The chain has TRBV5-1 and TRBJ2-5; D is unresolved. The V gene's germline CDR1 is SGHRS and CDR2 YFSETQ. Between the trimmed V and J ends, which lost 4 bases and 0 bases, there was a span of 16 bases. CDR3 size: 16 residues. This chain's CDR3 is CASSPGAQPNQETQYF. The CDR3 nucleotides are TGCGCCAGCAGCCCCGGAGCCCAGCCCAACCAAGAGACCCAGTACTTC.

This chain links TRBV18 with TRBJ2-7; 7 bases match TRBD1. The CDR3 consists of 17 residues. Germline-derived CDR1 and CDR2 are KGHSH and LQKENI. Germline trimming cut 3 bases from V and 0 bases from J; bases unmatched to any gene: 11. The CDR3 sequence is CASSPRPNRGTSYEQYF. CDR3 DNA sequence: TGTGCCAGCTCACCCCGGCCGAACAGGGGAACCTCCTACGAGCAGTACTTC.

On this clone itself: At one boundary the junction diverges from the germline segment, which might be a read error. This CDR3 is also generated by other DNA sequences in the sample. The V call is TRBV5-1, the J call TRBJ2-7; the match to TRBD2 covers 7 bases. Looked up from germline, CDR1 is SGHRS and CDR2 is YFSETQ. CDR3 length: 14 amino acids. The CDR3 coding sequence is TGTGCCAGCAGCTTGGGGGGGATAGGCTACGAGCAGTACTTC. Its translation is CASSLGGIGYEQYF.

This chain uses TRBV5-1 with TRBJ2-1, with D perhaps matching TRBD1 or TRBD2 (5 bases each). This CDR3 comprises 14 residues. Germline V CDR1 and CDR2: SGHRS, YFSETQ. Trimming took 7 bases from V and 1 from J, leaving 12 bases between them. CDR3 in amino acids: CASARGPSYNEQFF. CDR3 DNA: TGCGCCAGCGCCCGGGGCCCTTCCTACAATGAGCAGTTCTTC. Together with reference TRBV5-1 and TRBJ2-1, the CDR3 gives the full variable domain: KAGVTQTPRYLIKTRGQQVTLSCSPISGHRSVSWYQQTPGQGLQFLFEYFSETQRNKGNFPGRFSGRQFSNSRSEMNVSTLELGDSALYLCASARGPSYNEQFFGPGTRLTVL.

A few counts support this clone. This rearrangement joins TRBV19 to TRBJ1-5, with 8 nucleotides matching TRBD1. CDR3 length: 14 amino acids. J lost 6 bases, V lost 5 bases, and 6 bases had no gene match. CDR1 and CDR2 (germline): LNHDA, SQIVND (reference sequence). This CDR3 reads CASSPGQGRQPQHF. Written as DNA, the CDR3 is TGTGCCAGTAGTCCAGGACAGGGTCGTCAGCCCCAGCATTTT.

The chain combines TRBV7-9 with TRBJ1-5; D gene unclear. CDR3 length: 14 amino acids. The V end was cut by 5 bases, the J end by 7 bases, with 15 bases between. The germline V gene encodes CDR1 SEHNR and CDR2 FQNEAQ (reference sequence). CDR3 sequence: CASSRSNSPQPQHF. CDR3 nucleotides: TGTGCCAGCAGCCGTTCGAATAGTCCCCAGCCCCAGCATTTT.

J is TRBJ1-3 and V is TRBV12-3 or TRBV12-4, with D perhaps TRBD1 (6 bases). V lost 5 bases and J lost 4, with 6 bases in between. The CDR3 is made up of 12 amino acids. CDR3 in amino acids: CASSQGGNTIYF. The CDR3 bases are TGTGCCAGCAGTCAGGGGGGAAACACCATATATTTT.

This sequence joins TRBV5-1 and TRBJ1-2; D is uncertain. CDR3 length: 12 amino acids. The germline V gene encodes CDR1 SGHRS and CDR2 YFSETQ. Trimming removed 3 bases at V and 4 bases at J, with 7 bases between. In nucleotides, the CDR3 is TGCGCCAGCAGCTATTACAGCTATGGCTACACCTTC. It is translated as CASSYYSYGYTF.

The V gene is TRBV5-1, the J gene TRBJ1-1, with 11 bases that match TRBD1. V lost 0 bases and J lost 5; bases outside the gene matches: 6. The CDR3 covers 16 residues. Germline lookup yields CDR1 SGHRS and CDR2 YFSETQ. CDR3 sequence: CASSLVGQGAGTEAFF. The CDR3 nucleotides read TGCGCCAGCAGCTTGGTAGGACAGGGGGCAGGGACTGAAGCTTTCTTT.

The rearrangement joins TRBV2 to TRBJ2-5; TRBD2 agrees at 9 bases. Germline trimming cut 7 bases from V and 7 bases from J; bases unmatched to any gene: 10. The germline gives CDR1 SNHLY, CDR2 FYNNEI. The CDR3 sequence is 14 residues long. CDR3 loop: CASKEGASGTTQYF. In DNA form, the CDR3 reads TGTGCCAGCAAGGAGGGGGCTAGCGGGACGACCCAGTACTTC.

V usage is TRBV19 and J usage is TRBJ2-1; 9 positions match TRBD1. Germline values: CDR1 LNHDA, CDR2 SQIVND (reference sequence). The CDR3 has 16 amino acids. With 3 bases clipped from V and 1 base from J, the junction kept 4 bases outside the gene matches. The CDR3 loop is CASSILGTGSYNEQFF. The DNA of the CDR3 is TGTGCCAGTAGTATTTTGGGGACAGGGTCCTACAATGAGCAGTTCTTC.

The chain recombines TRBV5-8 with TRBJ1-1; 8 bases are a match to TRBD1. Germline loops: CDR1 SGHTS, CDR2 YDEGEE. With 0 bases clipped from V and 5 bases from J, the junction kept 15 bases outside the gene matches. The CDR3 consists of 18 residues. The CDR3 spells CASSLVSLTGGSGTEAFF. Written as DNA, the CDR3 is TGTGCCAGCAGCTTGGTTAGTCTCACAGGGGGATCAGGGACTGAAGCTTTCTTT.

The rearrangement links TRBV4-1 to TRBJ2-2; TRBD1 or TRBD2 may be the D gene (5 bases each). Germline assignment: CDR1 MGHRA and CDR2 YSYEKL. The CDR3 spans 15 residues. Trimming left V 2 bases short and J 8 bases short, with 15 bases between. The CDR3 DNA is TGCGCCAGCAGCCAACCTCCGGGACCCCGAGGGGAGCTGTTTTTT. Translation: CASSQPPGPRGELFF.

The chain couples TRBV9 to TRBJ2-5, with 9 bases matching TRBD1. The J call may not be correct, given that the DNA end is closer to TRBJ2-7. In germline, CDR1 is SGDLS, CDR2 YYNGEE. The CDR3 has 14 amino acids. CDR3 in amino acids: CASSVAGQGSEQYF. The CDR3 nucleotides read TGTGCCAGCAGCGTAGCGGGACAGGGAAGCGAGCAGTACTTC.

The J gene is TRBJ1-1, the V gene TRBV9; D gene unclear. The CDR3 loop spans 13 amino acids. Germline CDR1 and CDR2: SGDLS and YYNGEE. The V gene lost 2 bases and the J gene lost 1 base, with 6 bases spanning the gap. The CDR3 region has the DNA TGTGCCAGCAGCGTGAAGGGGAACACTGAAGCTTTCTTT. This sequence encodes CASSVKGNTEAFF.

This chain's CDR3 is CASSQGASPFYGYTF. The CDR3 bases are TGTGCCAGCTCCCAGGGGGCGAGTCCTTTCTATGGCTACACCTTC. The chain links TRBV11-3 to TRBJ1-2, with 8 bases fitting TRBD1. The length of the CDR3 is 15 residues. CDR1 and CDR2 (germline): SGHNT, YENEEA. Trimming at V came to 8 bases and at J to 4 bases, leaving 12 bases not matched to a gene.

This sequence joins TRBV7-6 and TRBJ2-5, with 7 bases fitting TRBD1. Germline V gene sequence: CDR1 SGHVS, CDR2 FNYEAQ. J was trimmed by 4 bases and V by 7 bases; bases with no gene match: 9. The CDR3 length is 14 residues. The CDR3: CASKTGTGRETQYF. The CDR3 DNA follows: TGTGCCAGCAAGACAGGGACGGGTAGAGAGACCCAGTACTTC. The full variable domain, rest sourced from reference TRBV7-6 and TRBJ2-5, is GAGVSQSPRYKVTKRGQDVALRCDPISGHVSLYWYRQALGQGPEFLTYFNYEAQQDKSGLPNDRFSAERPEGSISTLTIQRTEQRDSAMYRCASKTGTGRETQYFGPGTRLLVL.

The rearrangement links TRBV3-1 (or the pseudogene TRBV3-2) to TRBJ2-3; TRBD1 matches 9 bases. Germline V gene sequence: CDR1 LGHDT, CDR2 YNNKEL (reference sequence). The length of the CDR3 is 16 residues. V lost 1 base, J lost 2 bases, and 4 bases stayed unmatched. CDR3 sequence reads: CASSQGWDRDTDTQYF. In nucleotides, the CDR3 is TGTGCCAGCAGCCAAGGCTGGGACAGGGACACAGATACGCAGTATTTT.

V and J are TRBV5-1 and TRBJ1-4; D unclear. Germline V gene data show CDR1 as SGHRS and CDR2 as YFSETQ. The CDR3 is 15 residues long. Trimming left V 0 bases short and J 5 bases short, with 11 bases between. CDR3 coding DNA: TGCGCCAGCAGCTTGGAGGCGAGGCAAAATGAAAAACTGTTTTTT. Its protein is CASSLEARQNEKLFF.

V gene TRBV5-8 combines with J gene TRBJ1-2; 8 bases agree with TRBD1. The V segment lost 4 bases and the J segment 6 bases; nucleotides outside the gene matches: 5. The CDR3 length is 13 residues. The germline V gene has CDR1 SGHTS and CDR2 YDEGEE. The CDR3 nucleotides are TGTGCCAGCAGCCATCGACAGGGGCATGGCTACACCTTC. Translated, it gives CASSHRQGHGYTF.

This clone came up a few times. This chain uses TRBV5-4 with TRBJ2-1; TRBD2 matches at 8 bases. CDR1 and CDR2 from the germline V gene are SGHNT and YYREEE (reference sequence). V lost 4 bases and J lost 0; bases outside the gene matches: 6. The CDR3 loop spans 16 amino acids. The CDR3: CASSPGGRSSYNEQFF. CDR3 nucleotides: TGTGCCAGCAGCCCGGGGGGGCGAAGCTCCTACAATGAGCAGTTCTTC.

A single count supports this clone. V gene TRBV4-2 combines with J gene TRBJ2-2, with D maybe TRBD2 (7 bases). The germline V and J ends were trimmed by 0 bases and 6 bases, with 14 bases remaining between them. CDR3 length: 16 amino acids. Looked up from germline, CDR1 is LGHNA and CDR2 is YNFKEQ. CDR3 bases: TGTGCCAGCAGCCAAGATAGGGGGGGCGACGCCGGGGAGCTGTTTTTT. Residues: CASSQDRGGDAGELFF.

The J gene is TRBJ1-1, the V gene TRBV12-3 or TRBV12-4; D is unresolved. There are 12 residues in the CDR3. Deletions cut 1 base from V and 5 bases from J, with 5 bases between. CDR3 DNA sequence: TGTGCCAGCAGTTTAGGGCAGACTGAAGCTTTCTTT. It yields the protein CASSLGQTEAFF.

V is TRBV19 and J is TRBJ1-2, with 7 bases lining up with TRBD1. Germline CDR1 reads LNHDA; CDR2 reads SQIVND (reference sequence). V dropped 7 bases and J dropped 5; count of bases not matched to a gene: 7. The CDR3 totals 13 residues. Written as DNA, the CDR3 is TGTGCCAGTACCACAGGGGAAAATTATGGCTACACCTTC. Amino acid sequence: CASTTGENYGYTF.